Listed below are T cell receptor beta chains from one sample, sequenced in a study of T cell repertoires in cytomegalovirus infection. Antigens of these TCRs are unknown. TCRdb reanalysed the reads using MiXCR and keeps one entry per CDR3 protein. This sample has 700,000 to 900,000 distinct CDR3 sequences, with roughly 28% found just once. This specimen consisted of cultured CD8+ T cells from PBMCs, obtained from culture after CMV antigen stimulation. These receptors came from a human donor in good health (CMV status not recorded). Some clones in this sample may be carry-over from other donors' samples. Both conserved end residues are part of each CDR3. D genes are given only for firm matches. Only some rows state a clone size, as once, few, many or a class for expanded clones.

size	D	V	J	CDR3	DNA
-	TRBD1	TRBV5-1	TRBJ1-1	CASSSDWDRTFF	TGCGCCAGCAGCTCGGACTGGGACAGGACTTTCTTT
few	-	TRBV15	TRBJ2-7	CATSREVGAYEQYF	TGTGCCACCAGCAGAGAAGTGGGGGCTTACGAGCAGTACTTC
-	-	TRBV20-1	TRBJ1-1	CSARALLNTEAFF	TGCAGTGCTAGGGCGCTGCTGAACACTGAAGCTTTCTTT
few	-	TRBV27	TRBJ2-7	CASSPSLGMRTYEQYF	TGTGCCAGCAGTCCCAGCCTGGGGATGAGAACCTACGAGCAGTACTTC
-	TRBD1	TRBV20-1	TRBJ1-3	CSAVKQGARNTIYF	TGCAGTGCGGTCAAACAGGGGGCGAGAAACACCATATATTTT
-	-	TRBV7-9	TRBJ1-2	CASSLGSGQNGYTF	TGTGCCAGCAGCTTAGGGTCAGGGCAGAATGGCTACACCTTC
few	-	TRBV20-1	TRBJ2-1	CSARWASYNEQFF	TGCAGTGCCCGGTGGGCCAGCTACAATGAGCAGTTCTTC
few	-	TRBV4-1	TRBJ2-5	CASSQEEGENTFQETQYF	TGCGCCAGCAGCCAAGAAGAAGGGGAAAACACCTTCCAAGAGACCCAGTACTTC
many	TRBD1	TRBV7-9	TRBJ2-5	CASSLGGGQEETQYF	TGTGCCAGCAGCTTAGGTGGGGGACAGGAAGAGACCCAGTACTTC
many	-	TRBV12-3/TRBV12-4	TRBJ2-7	CASSRGADAYEQYF	TGTGCCAGCAGTCGGGGGGCAGATGCCTACGAGCAGTACTTC
many	TRBD2	TRBV7-2	TRBJ2-2	CASSTRTSGAANTGELFF	TGTGCCAGCAGCACTAGGACTAGCGGGGCAGCGAACACCGGGGAGCTGTTTTTT
-	-	TRBV7-2	TRBJ1-2	CATSLVPGPTRGYTF	TGTGCCACCAGCTTAGTCCCAGGGCCCACCCGGGGCTACACCTTC
few	-	TRBV6-5	TRBJ2-5	CASSSSRGVLQETQYF	TGTGCCAGCAGTTCGTCTAGAGGGGTCCTACAAGAGACCCAGTACTTC
-	-	TRBV7-2	TRBJ1-2	CASSPIWEEEGYTF	TGTGCCAGCAGCCCGATATGGGAAGAGGAAGGCTACACCTTC
-	-	TRBV4-1	TRBJ1-4	CASSQKGANEKLFF	TGCGCCAGCAGCCAAAAGGGGGCTAATGAAAAACTGTTTTTT
-	-	TRBV27	TRBJ1-4	CASKRNEKLFF	TGTGCCAGCAAGAGGAATGAAAAACTGTTTTTT
-	-	TRBV6-6	TRBJ1-1	CASNPWAIKDTEAFF	TGTGCCAGCAACCCTTGGGCAATTAAGGACACTGAAGCTTTCTTT
-	-	TRBV7-6	TRBJ2-5	CATAGARETQYF	TGTGCCACCGCGGGCGCAAGGGAGACCCAGTACTTC
-	-	TRBV5-5	TRBJ2-3	CASSLMDDAYTDTQYF	TGTGCCAGCAGCTTGATGGACGACGCTTACACAGATACGCAGTATTTT
few	-	TRBV12-3/TRBV12-4	TRBJ1-4	CASSLRGDPNEKLFF	TGTGCCAGCAGTTTACGGGGCGATCCTAATGAAAAACTGTTTTTT
few	-	TRBV19	TRBJ2-3	CASSRVVADTQYF	TGTGCCAGTAGTAGGGTGGTGGCAGATACGCAGTATTTT
-	TRBD1	TRBV2	TRBJ1-1	CASSEALRTGRAFF	TGTGCCAGCAGTGAAGCGCTACGGACAGGGAGAGCTTTCTTT
-	TRBD1	TRBV29-1	TRBJ2-1	CSVQTGSYTYNEQFF	TGCAGCGTTCAGACAGGGAGTTACACCTACAATGAGCAGTTCTTC
-	TRBD1	TRBV6-2/TRBV6-3	TRBJ2-1	CASSYSVAGGLNEQFF	TGTGCCAGCAGTTACTCGGTGGCAGGGGGCTTGAATGAGCAGTTCTTC
once	-	TRBV12-5	TRBJ1-1	CASGLRGPNTEAFF	TGTGCTAGTGGTTTAAGGGGTCCGAACACTGAAGCTTTCTTT
many	TRBD2	TRBV7-6	TRBJ2-1	CASSNILTSGYNEQFF	TGTGCCAGCAGCAATATCTTGACTAGCGGCTACAATGAGCAGTTCTTC
many	-	TRBV7-2	TRBJ1-5	CASSLIGNSNQPQHF	TGTGCCAGCAGCTTAATAGGCAATAGCAATCAGCCCCAGCATTTT
-	-	TRBV27	TRBJ2-1	CASLGRPYNEQFF	TGTGCCAGCCTCGGAAGGCCCTACAATGAGCAGTTCTTC
few	-	TRBV15	TRBJ2-1	CATRGPYNEQFF	TGTGCCACCAGGGGGCCATACAATGAGCAGTTCTTC
few	-	TRBV7-9	TRBJ2-1	CASSPTRTVNNEQFF	TGTGCCAGCAGCCCAACTAGGACAGTAAATAATGAGCAGTTCTTC
-	TRBD1	TRBV6-6	TRBJ1-2	CASSSTGGLYGYTF	TGTGCCAGCAGTTCGACAGGGGGCCTCTATGGCTACACCTTC
-	-	TRBV27	TRBJ1-5	CASSLLGGENQPQHF	TGTGCCAGCAGTTTACTAGGGGGGGAAAATCAGCCCCAGCATTTT
-	-	TRBV6-2/TRBV6-3	TRBJ1-2	CASNPTGASDYGYTF	TGTGCCAGCAACCCCACCGGCGCCAGTGACTATGGCTACACCTTC
-	-	TRBV6-8	TRBJ2-7	CASSYRDSRSYEQYF	TGTGCCAGCAGCTATCGGGACTCCCGCTCCTACGAGCAGTACTTC
-	-	TRBV12-3/TRBV12-4	TRBJ1-5	CASTPSGFQPQHF	TGTGCCAGCACTCCTTCAGGGTTTCAGCCCCAGCATTTT
-	TRBD2	TRBV4-1	TRBJ2-7	CASSQPGLLYEQYF	TGCGCCAGCAGCCAGCCGGGACTACTCTACGAGCAGTACTTC
few	TRBD1	TRBV4-1	TRBJ2-7	CASSQGLPGGYEQYF	TGCGCCAGCAGCCAAGGATTGCCAGGGGGATACGAGCAGTACTTC
once	-	TRBV27	TRBJ2-5	CASSLGLTETQYF	TGTGCCAGCAGTTTAGGTCTCACGGAGACCCAGTACTTC
many	-	TRBV7-6	TRBJ2-2	CASSLPGAVPFNTGELFF	TGTGCCAGCAGCTTACCGGGGGCTGTTCCATTTAACACCGGGGAGCTGTTTTTT
-	TRBD1	TRBV7-9	TRBJ1-2	CASSPIISMGQAYYGYTF	TGTGCCAGCAGCCCAATTATATCGATGGGACAGGCATACTATGGCTACACCTTC
few	TRBD2	TRBV6-2/TRBV6-3	TRBJ2-1	CASSYGLRAGDENSYNEQFF	TGTGCCAGCAGTTATGGACTTAGGGCGGGGGACGAAAACTCCTACAATGAGCAGTTCTTC
-	-	TRBV7-2	TRBJ1-2	CASSLSPGPYGYTF	TGTGCCAGCAGCTTATCACCAGGACCTTATGGCTACACCTTC
-	-	TRBV2	TRBJ2-5	CASRGQTRETQYF	TGTGCCAGCAGGGGCCAGACCAGGGAGACCCAGTACTTC
-	TRBD1	TRBV9	TRBJ1-1	CASSVGDRGQSGGTEAFF	TGTGCCAGCAGCGTAGGAGACAGGGGGCAGAGTGGAGGCACTGAAGCTTTCTTT
-	TRBD1	TRBV27	TRBJ2-5	CASSLYRGGRETQYF	TGTGCCAGCAGTTTATACAGGGGTGGAAGGGAGACCCAGTACTTC